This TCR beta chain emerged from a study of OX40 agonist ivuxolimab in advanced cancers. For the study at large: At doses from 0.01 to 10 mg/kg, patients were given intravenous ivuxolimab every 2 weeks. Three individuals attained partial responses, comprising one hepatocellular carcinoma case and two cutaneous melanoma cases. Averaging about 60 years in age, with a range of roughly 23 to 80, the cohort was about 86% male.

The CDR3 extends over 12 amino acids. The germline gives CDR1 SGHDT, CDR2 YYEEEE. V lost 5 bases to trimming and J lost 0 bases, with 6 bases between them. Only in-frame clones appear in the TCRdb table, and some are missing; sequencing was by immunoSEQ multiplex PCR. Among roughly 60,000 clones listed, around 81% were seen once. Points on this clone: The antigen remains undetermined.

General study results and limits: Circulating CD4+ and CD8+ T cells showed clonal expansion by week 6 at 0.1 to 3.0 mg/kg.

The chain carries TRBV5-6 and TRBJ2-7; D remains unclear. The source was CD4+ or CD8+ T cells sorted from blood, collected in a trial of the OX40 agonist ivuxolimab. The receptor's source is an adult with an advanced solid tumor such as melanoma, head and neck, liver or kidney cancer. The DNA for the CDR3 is TGTGCCAGCAGTTCGAGCTCCTACGAGCAGTACTTC. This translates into CASSSSSYEQYF.